Given below is one T cell receptor (beta chain) in context. Germline CDR1 is SGHKS and CDR2 is YYEKEE (reference sequence). This CDR3 is built from 15 residues. The V segment lost 4 bases and the J segment 3 bases; nucleotides outside the gene matches: 7. The data derive from a study of blood T cell repertoires in COVID-19. Study-wide context: Samples of COVID-19 (acute and convalescent) were obtained from the United States, Italy and Spain. T cells, B-cell-depleted T cells, or PBMCs supplied cDNA or gDNA.

TCRdb's table, derived via immunoSEQ multiplex PCR, lists solely in-frame clones and lacks some. Of some 310,000 clones listed, roughly 91% are singletons. Participants' own reports of clinical history determined their cohort assignment. Each recovered donor of Cohort 3 presented with two negative PCRs, clearance, or symptom resolution. The source material was PBMCs or T cells enriched from blood (not recorded which). The source of this sequence is a woman younger than 45 who had recovered from COVID-19. This chain uses TRBV5-5 with TRBJ1-3, with 7 bases that match TRBD1. The chain's CDR3 is CASSTETGLGNTIYF. The CDR3 DNA reads as TGTGCCAGCAGCACCGAGACAGGGCTTGGAAACACCATATATTTT. Full variable domain (missing parts from reference TRBV5-5 and TRBJ1-3): DAGVTQSPTHLIKTRGQQVTLRCSPISGHKSVSWYQQVLGQGPQFIFQYYEKEERGRGNFPDRFSARQFPNYSSELNVNALLLGDSALYLCASSTETGLGNTIYFGEGSWLTVV.